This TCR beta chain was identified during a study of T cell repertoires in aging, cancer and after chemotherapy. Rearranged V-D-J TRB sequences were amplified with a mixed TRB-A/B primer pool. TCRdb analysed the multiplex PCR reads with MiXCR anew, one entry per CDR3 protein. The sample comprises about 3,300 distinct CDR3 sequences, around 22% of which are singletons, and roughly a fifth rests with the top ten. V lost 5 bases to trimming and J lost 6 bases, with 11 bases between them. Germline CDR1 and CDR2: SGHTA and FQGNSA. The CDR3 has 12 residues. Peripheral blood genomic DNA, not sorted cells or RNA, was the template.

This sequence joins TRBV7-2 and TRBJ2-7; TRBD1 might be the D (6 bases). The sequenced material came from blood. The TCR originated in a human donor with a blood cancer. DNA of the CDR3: TGTGCCAGCAGCCGCAACAGGGCCGAGCAGTACTTC. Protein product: CASSRNRAEQYF.